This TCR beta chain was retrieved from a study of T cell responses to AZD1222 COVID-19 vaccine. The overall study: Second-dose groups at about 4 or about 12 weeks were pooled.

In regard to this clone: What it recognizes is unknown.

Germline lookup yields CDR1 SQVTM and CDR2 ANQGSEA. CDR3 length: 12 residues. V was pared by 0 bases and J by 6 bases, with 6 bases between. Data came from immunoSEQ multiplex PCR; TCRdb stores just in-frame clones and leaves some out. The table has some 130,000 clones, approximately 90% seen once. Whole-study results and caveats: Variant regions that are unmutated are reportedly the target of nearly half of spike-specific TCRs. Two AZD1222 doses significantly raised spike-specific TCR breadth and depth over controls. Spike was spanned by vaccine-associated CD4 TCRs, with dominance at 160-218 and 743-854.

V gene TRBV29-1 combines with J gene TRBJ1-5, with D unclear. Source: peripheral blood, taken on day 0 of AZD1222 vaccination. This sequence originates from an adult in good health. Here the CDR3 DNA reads TGCAGCGTTGAAGATTCCCCTCAGCCCCAGCATTTT. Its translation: CSVEDSPQPQHF.